Listed here are 22 T cell receptor beta chains from one sample, sequenced in a study of CD8 T cells in ankylosing spondylitis. TCRdb passed the 5' RACE reads through MiXCR, listing each CDR3 protein once. The table has 220,000 or so distinct CDR3 sequences, over 9.5% seen once. The sample taken for sequencing was blood, either unsorted or a sorted T cell fraction (not recorded which). These receptors originate from a male donor with ankylosing spondylitis or in good health (not recorded which).

There are many counts of this clonotype. This rearrangement joins TRBV2 to TRBJ2-1, with 11 bases matching TRBD2. J gave up 9 bases and V 1 base, and 8 bases lay outside the gene matches. The CDR3 contains 16 residues. In germline, CDR1 is SNHLY, CDR2 FYNNEI. The DNA for the CDR3 is TGTGCCAGCAGTGAAGGGACTAGCGGGCCCCTTACTGAGCAGTTCTTC. The encoded protein is CASSEGTSGPLTEQFF.

Ten or more counts support this clonotype. This sequence joins TRBV19 and TRBJ1-1; TRBD1 matches at 10 bases. V lost 7 bases to trimming and J lost 3 bases; unmatched junction nucleotides: 8. Germline assignment: CDR1 LNHDA and CDR2 SQIVND (reference sequence). This CDR3 is 15 amino acids long. CDR3 nucleotides: TGTGCCAGTAAGGTCGGACAGGGGGTATACACTGAAGCTTTCTTT. Its protein product is CASKVGQGVYTEAFF.

This clonotype was counted only a few times. The J gene is TRBJ2-1, the V gene TRBV5-1, with D unresolved. The CDR3 totals 14 residues. The V gene's germline CDR1 is SGHRS and CDR2 YFSETQ. Trimming removed 3 bases from V and 7 bases from J, with 14 bases in between. Written as DNA, the CDR3 is TGCGCCAGCAGCTCAGAATATAAGCCGAATGAGCAGTTCTTC. It translates to CASSSEYKPNEQFF.

In its sample, this clonotype was seen many times. The chain combines TRBV20-1 with TRBJ2-7; TRBD2 aligns across 8 bases. The CDR3 spans 17 residues. The ends lost 6 bases at V and 1 base at J; junction bases unmatched: 17. Germline V CDR1 and CDR2: DFQATT, SNEGSKA (reference sequence). CDR3 nucleotide sequence: TGCAGTGCCACCTATCCCTTCCAGCGGGGGCCTTCCTACGAGCAGTACTTC. Protein sequence: CSATYPFQRGPSYEQYF.

In its sample, this clonotype was seen many times. The chain carries TRBV20-1 and TRBJ2-2; D perhaps matches TRBD2 (5 bases). CDR1 DFQATT and CDR2 SNEGSKA come from the germline V gene (reference sequence). The CDR3 is made up of 17 amino acids. V lost 2 bases and J 0 bases, leaving 16 bases between the germline ends. CDR3 residues: CSARSGWEKTNTGELFF. In nucleotides, the CDR3 is TGCAGTGCTAGATCGGGTTGGGAGAAGACGAACACCGGGGAGCTGTTTTTT.

This clonotype was picked up many times. This rearrangement joins TRBV5-5 to TRBJ1-2; D may be TRBD1 (6 bases). Germline V lookup: CDR1 SGHKS, CDR2 YYEKEE (reference sequence). The CDR3 consists of 13 residues. V lost 2 bases and J 2 bases, leaving 7 bases between the germline ends. CDR3 in DNA: TGTGCCAGCAGCTTTCAGGGGAACTATGGCTACACCTTC. This translates into CASSFQGNYGYTF.

Ten or more counts support this clonotype. The gene calls are TRBV27 and TRBJ2-7; 8 positions match TRBD1. Germline V lookup: CDR1 MNHEY, CDR2 SMNVEV (reference sequence). The CDR3 is 14 residues long. The trim removed 5 bases at V and 5 bases at J, leaving 8 bases unmatched. The CDR3 loop is CASSRQGFFDEQYF. In DNA form, the CDR3 reads TGTGCCAGCAGTCGACAGGGGTTTTTCGACGAGCAGTACTTC.

This clonotype appeared many times. The chain couples TRBV5-6 to TRBJ2-1; 11 bases fit TRBD1. With V trimmed by 4 bases and J by 3 bases, 6 bases remained unmatched. The germline V gene encodes CDR1 SGHDT and CDR2 YYEEEE. This CDR3 comprises 16 residues. CDR3 DNA: TGTGCCAGCAGCCTGACTGGGACAGGGGGCTACAATGAGCAGTTCTTC. Translating it yields CASSLTGTGGYNEQFF.

In regard to this clonotype: This sequence may be a read error, since a much larger clone differs from it by one base. The chain is built from TRBV5-1 and TRBJ2-1, with 11 bases matching TRBD1. Germline CDR1 and CDR2: SGHRS and YFSETQ. The CDR3 has 15 residues. The CDR3 protein is CASGLRTGGENEQFF. CDR3 coding DNA: TGCGCCAGCGGCTTGCGGACAGGGGGCGAAAATGAGCAGTTCTTC.

This clonotype came up a few times. The chain uses TRBV3-1 and TRBJ2-7; D may be TRBD2 (5 bases). Germline V lookup: CDR1 LGHDT, CDR2 YNNKEL (reference sequence). The CDR3 has 16 residues. Between the trimmed V and J ends, which lost 2 bases and 0 bases, there was a span of 14 bases. The CDR3 nucleotides are TGTGCCAGCAGCCAACGAGGACTGTCGAGCTCCTACGAGCAGTACTTC. It translates to CASSQRGLSSSYEQYF.

Many counts were recorded for this clonotype. This chain joins TRBV5-6 and TRBJ1-5, with TRBD1 identical over 8 bases. The CDR3 is made up of 15 amino acids. Looked up from germline, CDR1 is SGHDT and CDR2 is YYEEEE. Trimming at V came to 3 bases and at J to 5 bases, leaving 7 bases not matched to a gene. CDR3: CASSSGTGTHQPQHF. CDR3 bases: TGTGCCAGCAGCTCCGGGACAGGAACGCATCAGCCCCAGCATTTT.

At least ten counts were recorded for this clonotype. This chain links TRBV7-2 with TRBJ2-7, with 8 bases matching TRBD1. Trimming at V came to 5 bases and at J to 6 bases, leaving 3 bases not matched to a gene. This CDR3 region has 12 residues. Germline V gives CDR1 SGHTA, CDR2 FQGNSA. The CDR3 protein is CASSDRGIEQYF. The DNA for the CDR3 is TGTGCCAGCAGCGACAGGGGAATCGAGCAGTACTTC.

This clonotype was recorded many times. The CDR3 is CASSFTRGGAYGYTF. The CDR3 DNA is TGTGCCAGCAGCTTCACCCGAGGGGGCGCCTATGGCTACACCTTC. The genes are TRBV11-2 and TRBJ1-2, with 7 nucleotides matching TRBD1. Germline lookup yields CDR1 SGHAT and CDR2 FQNNGV. This CDR3 comprises 15 residues. After removal of 3 bases from V and 4 bases from J, the junction contained 8 bases not matched to a gene.

On this clonotype: One end of the junction does not line up with germline, which may come from a read error. The chain is built from TRBV9 and TRBJ2-3; D not resolved. The CDR3 is made up of 16 amino acids. CDR1 and CDR2 (germline): SGDLS, YYNGEE. CDR3 bases: TGTTCCAGCAGCGTAGGAGCATCTTCTAGCACAGATACGCAGTATTTT. Translation gives CSSSVGASSSTDTQYF.

In its sample, this clonotype was seen many times. The chain carries TRBV9 and TRBJ1-2, with 7 bases that match TRBD1. CDR1 is SGDLS, CDR2 YYNGEE, per germline. V trimming: 0 bases; J trimming: 6 bases; junction bases outside the gene matches: 5. This CDR3 has 14 residues. The CDR3 DNA sequence: TGTGCCAGCAGCGTAGCGGGACAGTGGAATGGCTACACCTTC. This codes for CASSVAGQWNGYTF.

The chain employs TRBV12-3 or TRBV12-4 and TRBJ2-5, with a tentative D call TRBD2 (6 bases). V was shortened by 1 base and J by 4 bases, with 19 bases between the two germline ends. The CDR3 length is 17 residues. CDR3 coding DNA: TGTGCCAGCAGTTTAGGGGTCTTAGCGGATTTCCGAGAGACCCAGTACTTC. Translation: CASSLGVLADFRETQYF.

This clonotype was recorded many times. Sequence at one end of the junction differs from germline and may be a read error. The rearrangement joins TRBV28 to TRBJ2-6, with D uncertain. The germline gives CDR1 MDHEN, CDR2 SYDVKM. CDR3 length: 16 amino acids. The CDR3 is CASSSRASVGDNVLTF. CDR3 DNA sequence: TGTGCCAGCAGTTCTCGGGCCTCAGTTGGGGACAACGTCCTGACTTTC.

This clonotype was observed at least ten times. This rearrangement joins TRBV5-1 to TRBJ2-3; TRBD2 matches 11 bases. The junction had 4 bases not matched to a gene; V was cut back by 0 bases and J by 4 bases. The germline V gene has CDR1 SGHRS and CDR2 YFSETQ. The CDR3 spans 16 residues. For the CDR3, the DNA is TGCGCCAGCAGCTTGGAGACTAGCGGGGACCCAGATACGCAGTATTTT. Encoded protein: CASSLETSGDPDTQYF. The full variable domain, in which reference TRBV5-1 and TRBJ2-3 provide the parts outside the CDR3, is KAGVTQTPRYLIKTRGQQVTLSCSPISGHRSVSWYQQTPGQGLQFLFEYFSETQRNKGNFPGRFSGRQFSNSRSEMNVSTLELGDSALYLCASSLETSGDPDTQYFGPGTRLTVL.

This clonotype is categorized as medium-sized. V is TRBV27 and J is TRBJ1-3; D remains ambiguous. With 2 bases removed from V and 0 bases from J, the gap between germline ends came to 11 bases. The CDR3 covers 16 residues. Germline values: CDR1 MNHEY, CDR2 SMNVEV (reference sequence). This CDR3 reads CASSLGSPGSGNTIYF. CDR3 nucleotide sequence: TGTGCCAGCAGTTTAGGAAGTCCGGGCTCTGGAAACACCATATATTTT.

There are many counts of this clonotype. The V and J genes are TRBV5-6 and TRBJ2-7; no clear D. This CDR3 has 15 residues. Trimming took 0 bases from V and 7 from J, leaving 17 bases between them. CDR1 and CDR2 from the germline V gene are SGHDT and YYEEEE. Written as DNA, the CDR3 is TGTGCCAGCAGCTTGGGAGTGGGGTCCCCAGGAGAGCAGTACTTC. Translating gives CASSLGVGSPGEQYF.

The J gene is TRBJ2-1, the V gene TRBV7-2, with TRBD2 matching 8 bases. Germline-derived CDR1 and CDR2 are SGHTA and FQGNSA. CDR3 length: 16 amino acids. The ends lost 1 base at V and 7 bases at J; junction bases unmatched: 9. CDR3 protein: CASSLGGGGLGNEQFF. The CDR3 region has the DNA TGTGCCAGCAGCTTAGGTGGCGGGGGGTTGGGAAATGAGCAGTTCTTC.

This clonotype was counted between two and nine times. The rearrangement uses TRBV5-1 and TRBJ2-1, with D perhaps TRBD1 or TRBD2 (7 bases each). The V and J ends lost 5 bases and 2 bases respectively, with 17 bases between them. Germline assignment: CDR1 SGHRS and CDR2 YFSETQ. The CDR3 sequence is 16 residues long. The CDR3 DNA sequence: TGCGCCAGCAGGCAGGGGGGGGCCGAGGCCTACAATGAGCAGTTCTTC. Translating it yields CASRQGGAEAYNEQFF. Using reference TRBV5-1 and TRBJ2-1 for the parts outside the CDR3, the full variable domain is KAGVTQTPRYLIKTRGQQVTLSCSPISGHRSVSWYQQTPGQGLQFLFEYFSETQRNKGNFPGRFSGRQFSNSRSEMNVSTLELGDSALYLCASRQGGAEAYNEQFFGPGTRLTVL.